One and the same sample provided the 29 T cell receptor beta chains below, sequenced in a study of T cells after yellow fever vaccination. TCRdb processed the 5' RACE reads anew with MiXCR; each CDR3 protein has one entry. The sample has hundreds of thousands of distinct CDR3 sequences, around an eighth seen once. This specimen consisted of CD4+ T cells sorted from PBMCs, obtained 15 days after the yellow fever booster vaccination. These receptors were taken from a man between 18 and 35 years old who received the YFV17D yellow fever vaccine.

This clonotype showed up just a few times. CDR3 residues: CASSGELGTDTQYF. The CDR3 nucleotides are TGTGCCAGCAGTGGAGAATTGGGCACAGATACGCAGTATTTT. The V call is TRBV2, the J call TRBJ2-3; unclear D gene. This CDR3 region has 14 residues. V was clipped by 4 bases and J by 1 base, with 9 bases between them. CDR1 and CDR2 (germline): SNHLY, FYNNEI.

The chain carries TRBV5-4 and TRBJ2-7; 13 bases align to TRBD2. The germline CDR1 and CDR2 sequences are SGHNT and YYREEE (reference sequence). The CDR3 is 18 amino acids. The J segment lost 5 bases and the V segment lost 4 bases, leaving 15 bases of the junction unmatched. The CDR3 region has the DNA TGTGCCAGCAGCCCAGGCTCACTAGCGGGGGGGACCCCCGACGAGCAGTACTTC. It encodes CASSPGSLAGGTPDEQYF.

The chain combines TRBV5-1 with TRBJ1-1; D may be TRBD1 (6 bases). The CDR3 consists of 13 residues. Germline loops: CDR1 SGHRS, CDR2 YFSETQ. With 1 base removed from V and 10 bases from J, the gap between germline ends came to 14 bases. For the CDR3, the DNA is TGCGCCAGCAGCTTGTTACAGGGCAGTCGAGCTTTCTTT. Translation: CASSLLQGSRAFF.

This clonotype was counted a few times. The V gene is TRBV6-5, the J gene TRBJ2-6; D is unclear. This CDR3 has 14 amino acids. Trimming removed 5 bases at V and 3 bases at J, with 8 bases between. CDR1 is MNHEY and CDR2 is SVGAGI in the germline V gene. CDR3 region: CASSVQGGANVLTF. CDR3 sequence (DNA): TGTGCCAGCAGTGTTCAAGGTGGGGCCAACGTCCTGACTTTC.

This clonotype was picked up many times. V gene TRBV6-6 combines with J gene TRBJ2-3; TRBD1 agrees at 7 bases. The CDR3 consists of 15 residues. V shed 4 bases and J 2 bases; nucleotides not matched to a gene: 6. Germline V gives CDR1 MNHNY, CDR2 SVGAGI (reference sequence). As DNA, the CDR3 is TGTGCCAGCAGTTTTACAGGGGTCCCCACAGATACGCAGTATTTT. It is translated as CASSFTGVPTDTQYF.

This chain's CDR3 is CASSLQPVSYNEQFF. The DNA for the CDR3 is TGCGCCAGCAGCTTGCAGCCCGTTTCCTACAATGAGCAGTTCTTC. The rearrangement links TRBV5-1 to TRBJ2-1; unclear D gene. This CDR3 region has 15 residues. V gave up 1 base and J gave up 1 base, with 9 bases separating them. The germline gives CDR1 SGHRS, CDR2 YFSETQ.

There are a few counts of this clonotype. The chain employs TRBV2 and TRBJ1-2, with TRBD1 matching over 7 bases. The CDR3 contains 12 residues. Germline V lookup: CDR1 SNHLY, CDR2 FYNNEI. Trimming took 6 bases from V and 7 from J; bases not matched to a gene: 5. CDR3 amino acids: CASRDRVPGYTF. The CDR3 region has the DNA TGTGCCAGCAGAGACAGGGTCCCTGGCTACACCTTC.

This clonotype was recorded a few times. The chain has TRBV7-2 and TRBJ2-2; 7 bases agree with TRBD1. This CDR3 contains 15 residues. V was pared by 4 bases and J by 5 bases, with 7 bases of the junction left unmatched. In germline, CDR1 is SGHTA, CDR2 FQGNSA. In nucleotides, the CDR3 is TGTGCCAGCAGCTCGGGACAGTTGGAGACCGGGGAGCTGTTTTTT. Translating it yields CASSSGQLETGELFF.

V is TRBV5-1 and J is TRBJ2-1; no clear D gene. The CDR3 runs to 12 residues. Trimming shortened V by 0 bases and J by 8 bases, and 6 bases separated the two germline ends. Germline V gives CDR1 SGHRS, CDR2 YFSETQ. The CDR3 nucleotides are TGCGCCAGCAGCTTGGGGGATTATGAGCAGTTCTTC. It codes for CASSLGDYEQFF.

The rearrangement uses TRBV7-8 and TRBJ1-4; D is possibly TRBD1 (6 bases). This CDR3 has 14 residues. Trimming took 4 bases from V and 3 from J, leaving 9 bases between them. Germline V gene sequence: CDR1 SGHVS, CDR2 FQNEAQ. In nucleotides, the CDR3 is TGTGCCAGCAGCTCCAGGGGATCTAATGAAAAACTGTTTTTT. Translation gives CASSSRGSNEKLFF.

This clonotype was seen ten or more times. As DNA, the CDR3 is TGTGCCAGTAGTATAGATCGCCGAGGGATTGGCTACACCTTC. It is translated as CASSIDRRGIGYTF. This chain joins TRBV19 and TRBJ1-2; D remains ambiguous. Trimming removed 0 bases from V and 7 bases from J, with 12 bases in between. The CDR3 totals 14 residues. Germline V gene lookup returns CDR1 LNHDA and CDR2 SQIVND (reference sequence).

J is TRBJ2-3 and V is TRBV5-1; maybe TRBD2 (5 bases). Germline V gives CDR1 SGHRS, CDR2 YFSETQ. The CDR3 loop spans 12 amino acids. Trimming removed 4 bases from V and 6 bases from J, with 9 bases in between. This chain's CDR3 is CASSPERDTQYF. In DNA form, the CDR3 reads TGCGCCAGCAGCCCGGAGCGGGATACGCAGTATTTT.

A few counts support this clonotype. Written as DNA, the CDR3 is TGCGCCAGCTATCCCCCGGGACTAGCGCTGGATGAGTACTTC. Encoded protein: CASYPPGLALDEYF. This chain links TRBV5-1 with TRBJ2-7; TRBD2 agrees at 10 bases. Germline V lookup: CDR1 SGHRS, CDR2 YFSETQ. Germline trimming cut 7 bases from V and 11 bases from J; bases unmatched to any gene: 15. This CDR3 is built from 14 residues.

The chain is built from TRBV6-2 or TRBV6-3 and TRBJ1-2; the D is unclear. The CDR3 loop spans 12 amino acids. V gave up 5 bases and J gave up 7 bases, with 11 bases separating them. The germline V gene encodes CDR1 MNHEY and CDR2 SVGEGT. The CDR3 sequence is CASSLPRTGYTF. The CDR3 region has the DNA TGTGCCAGCAGTCTACCCCGGACTGGCTACACCTTC.

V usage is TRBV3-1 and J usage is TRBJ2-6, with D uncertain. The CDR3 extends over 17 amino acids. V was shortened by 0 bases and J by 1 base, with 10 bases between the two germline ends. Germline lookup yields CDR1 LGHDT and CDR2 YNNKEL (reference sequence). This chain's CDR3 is CASSQDPSGSGANVLTF. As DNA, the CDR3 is TGTGCCAGCAGCCAAGACCCATCCGGGTCTGGGGCCAACGTCCTGACTTTC. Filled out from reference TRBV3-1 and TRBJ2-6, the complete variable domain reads DTAVSQTPKYLVTQMGNDKSIKCEQNLGHDTMYWYKQDSKKFLKIMFSYNNKELIINETVPNRFSPKSPDKAHLNLHINSLELGDSAVYFCASSQDPSGSGANVLTFGAGSRLTVL.

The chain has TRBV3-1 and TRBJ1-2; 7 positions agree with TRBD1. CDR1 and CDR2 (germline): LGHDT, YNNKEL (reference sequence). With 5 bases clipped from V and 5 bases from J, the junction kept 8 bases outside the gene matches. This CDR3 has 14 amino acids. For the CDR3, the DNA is TGTGCCAGCAGCAATACAGGGGAGCTATATGGCTACACCTTC. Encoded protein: CASSNTGELYGYTF.

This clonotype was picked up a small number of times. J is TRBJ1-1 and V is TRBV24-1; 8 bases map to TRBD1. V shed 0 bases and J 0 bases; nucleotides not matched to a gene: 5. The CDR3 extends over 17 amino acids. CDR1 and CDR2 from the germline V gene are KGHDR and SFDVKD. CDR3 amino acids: CATSDLQRDRMNTEAFF. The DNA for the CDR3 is TGTGCCACCAGTGATTTGCAAAGGGACAGGATGAACACTGAAGCTTTCTTT.

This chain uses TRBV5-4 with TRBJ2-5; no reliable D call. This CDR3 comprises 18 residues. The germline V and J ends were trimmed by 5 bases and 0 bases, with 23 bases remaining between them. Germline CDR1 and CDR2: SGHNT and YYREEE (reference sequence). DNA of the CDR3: TGTGCCAGCAGACGTTGGGGTAGGCAGAGAAAGGACCAAGAGACCCAGTACTTC. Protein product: CASRRWGRQRKDQETQYF.

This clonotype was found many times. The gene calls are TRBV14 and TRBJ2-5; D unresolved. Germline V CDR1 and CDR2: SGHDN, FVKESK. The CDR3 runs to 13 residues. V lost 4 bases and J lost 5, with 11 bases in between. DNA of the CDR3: TGTGCCAGCAGCCCAAGGATGCGGGAGACCCAGTACTTC. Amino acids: CASSPRMRETQYF.

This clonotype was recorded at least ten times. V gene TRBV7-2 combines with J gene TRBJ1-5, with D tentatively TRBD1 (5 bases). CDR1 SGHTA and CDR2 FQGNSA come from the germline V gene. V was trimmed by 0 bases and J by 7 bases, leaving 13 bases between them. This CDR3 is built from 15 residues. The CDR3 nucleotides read TGTGCCAGCAGCTTAGCGGCAGGGTCGGGGCAGCCCCAGCATTTT. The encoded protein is CASSLAAGSGQPQHF.

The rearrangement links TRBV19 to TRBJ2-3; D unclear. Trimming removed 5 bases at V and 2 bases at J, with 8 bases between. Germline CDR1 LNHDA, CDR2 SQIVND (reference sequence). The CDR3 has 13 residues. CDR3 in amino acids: CASSFTHTDTQYF. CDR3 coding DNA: TGTGCCAGTAGTTTTACCCACACAGATACGCAGTATTTT. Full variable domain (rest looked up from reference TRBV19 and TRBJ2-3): DGGITQSPKYLFRKEGQNVTLSCEQNLNHDAMYWYRQDPGQGLRLIYYSQIVNDFQKGDIAEGYSVSREKKESFPLTVTSAQKNPTAFYLCASSFTHTDTQYFGPGTRLTVL.

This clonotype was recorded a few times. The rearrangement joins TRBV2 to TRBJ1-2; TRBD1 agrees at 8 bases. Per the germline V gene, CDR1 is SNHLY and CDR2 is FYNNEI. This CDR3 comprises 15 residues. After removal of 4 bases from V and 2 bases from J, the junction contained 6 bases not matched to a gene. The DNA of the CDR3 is TGTGCCAGCAGTGGTATCAGGGGGCGAAACTATGGCTACACCTTC. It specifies CASSGIRGRNYGYTF. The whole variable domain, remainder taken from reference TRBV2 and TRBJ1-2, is EPEVTQTPSHQVTQMGQEVILRCVPISNHLYFYWYRQILGQKVEFLVSFYNNEISEKSEIFDDQFSVERPDGSNFTLKIRSTKLEDSAMYFCASSGIRGRNYGYTFGSGTRLTVV.

The CDR3, as DNA: TGTGCCAGCAGACTTCAGGATACGCAGTATTTT. Residues: CASRLQDTQYF. The chain is built from TRBV27 and TRBJ2-3; D is uncertain. V lost 6 bases and J lost 6, with 7 bases in between. CDR1 MNHEY and CDR2 SMNVEV come from the germline V gene (reference sequence). This CDR3 region has 11 residues.

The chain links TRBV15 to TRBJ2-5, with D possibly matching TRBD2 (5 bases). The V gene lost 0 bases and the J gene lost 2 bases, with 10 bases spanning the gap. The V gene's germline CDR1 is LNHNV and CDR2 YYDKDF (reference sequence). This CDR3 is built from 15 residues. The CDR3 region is CATSRDSRGQETQYF. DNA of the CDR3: TGTGCCACCAGCAGAGATAGCCGGGGACAAGAGACCCAGTACTTC.

The DNA for the CDR3 is TGCGCCAGCAGCCGGCAGACAGGGGCCCTTAACTATGGCTACACCTTC. Its translation is CASSRQTGALNYGYTF. This rearrangement joins TRBV4-3 to TRBJ1-2; 8 positions agree with TRBD1. V lost 4 bases to trimming and J lost 1 base; unmatched junction nucleotides: 8. This CDR3 is 16 amino acids long. Germline V lookup: CDR1 LGHNA, CDR2 YSLEER.

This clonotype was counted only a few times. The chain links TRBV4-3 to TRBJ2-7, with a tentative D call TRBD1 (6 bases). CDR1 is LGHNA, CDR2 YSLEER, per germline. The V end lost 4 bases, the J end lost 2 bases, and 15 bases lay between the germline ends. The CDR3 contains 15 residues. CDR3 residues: CASSPRQAQTYEQYF. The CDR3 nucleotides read TGCGCCAGCAGCCCCCGACAGGCACAGACCTACGAGCAGTACTTC.

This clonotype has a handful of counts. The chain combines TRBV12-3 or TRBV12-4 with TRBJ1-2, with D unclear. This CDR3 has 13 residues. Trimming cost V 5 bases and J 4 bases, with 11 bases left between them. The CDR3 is CASSTGVIYGYTF. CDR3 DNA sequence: TGTGCCAGCAGTACCGGGGTAATCTATGGCTACACCTTC.

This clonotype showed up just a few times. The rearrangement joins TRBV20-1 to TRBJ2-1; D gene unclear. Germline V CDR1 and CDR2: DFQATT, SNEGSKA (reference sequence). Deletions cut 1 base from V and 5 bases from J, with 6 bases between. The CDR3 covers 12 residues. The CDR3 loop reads CSARGNDNEQFF. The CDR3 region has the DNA TGCAGTGCTAGAGGGAATGACAATGAGCAGTTCTTC.

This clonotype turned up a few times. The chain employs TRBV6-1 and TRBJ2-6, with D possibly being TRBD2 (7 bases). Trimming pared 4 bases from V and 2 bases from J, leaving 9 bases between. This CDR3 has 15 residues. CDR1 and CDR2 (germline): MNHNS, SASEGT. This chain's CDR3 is CASSAGGAGANVLTF. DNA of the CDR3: TGTGCCAGCAGTGCGGGGGGCGCTGGGGCCAACGTCCTGACTTTC.